This T cell receptor (beta chain) stems from a study of T cells in Graves' hyperthyroidism and ophthalmopathy. Researchers took RNA transcripts and amplified the TCR beta CDR3 regions from them. With the HTBI primer set, the TCR CDR3 went through a first round of RT-PCR. Using its own MiXCR run on the multiplex PCR reads, TCRdb lists one record per CDR3 protein. The data contain over 450,000 distinct CDR3 sequences, 17% of them singletons. Germline V gene data show CDR1 as SQVTM and CDR2 as ANQGSEA. This CDR3 is 12 amino acids long. V was cut by 7 bases and J by 7 bases, with 13 bases left in between.

V usage is TRBV29-1 and J usage is TRBJ1-4, with D possibly matching TRBD1 (6 bases). The TCR was taken from a woman aged 18-30 years with Graves' ophthalmopathy. Sequenced material: blood. The CDR3 here is CSAGGESEKLFF. For the CDR3, the DNA is TGCAGCGCCGGGGGCGAGAGTGAAAAACTGTTTTTT.